This T cell receptor (beta chain) was sequenced for a study of blood T cell repertoires in COVID-19. Looking at the study overall: Researchers got acute and convalescent COVID-19 samples from the United States, Italy and Spain. T cells, B-cell-depleted T cells, or PBMCs supplied cDNA or gDNA.

While infection was still active, Seattle patients were enrolled and then followed longitudinally. Per the germline V gene, CDR1 is MNHNY and CDR2 is SVGAGI (reference sequence). The CDR3 is 14 amino acids. Unmatched junction bases numbered 4, after V lost 3 bases and J lost 5 bases. The assay was immunoSEQ multiplex PCR, and TCRdb's table has in-frame clones only and misses some. The sample has about 150,000 clones, roughly 84% seen once. V and J are TRBV6-6 and TRBJ1-5; 7 nucleotides agree with TRBD1. The clonotype originates from a woman aged 60-70 years with COVID-19, enrolled during active disease. Sequenced: peripheral blood. CDR3 amino acids: CASSYFDRDQPQHF. CDR3 DNA: TGTGCCAGCAGTTATTTTGACAGGGATCAGCCCCAGCATTTT.